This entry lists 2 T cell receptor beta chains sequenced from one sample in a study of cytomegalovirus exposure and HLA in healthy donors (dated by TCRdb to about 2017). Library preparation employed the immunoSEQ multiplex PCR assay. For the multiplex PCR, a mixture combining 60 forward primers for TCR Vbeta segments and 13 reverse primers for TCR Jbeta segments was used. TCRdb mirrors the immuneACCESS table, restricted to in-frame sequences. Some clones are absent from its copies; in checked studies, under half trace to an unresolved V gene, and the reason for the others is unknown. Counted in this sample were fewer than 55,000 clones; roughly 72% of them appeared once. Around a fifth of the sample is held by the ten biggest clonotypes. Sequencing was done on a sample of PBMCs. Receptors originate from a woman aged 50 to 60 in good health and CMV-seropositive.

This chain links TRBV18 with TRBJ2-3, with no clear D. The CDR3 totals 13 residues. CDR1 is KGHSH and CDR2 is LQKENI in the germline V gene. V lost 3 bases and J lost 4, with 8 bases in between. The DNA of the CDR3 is TGTGCCAGCTCACCGCGCGTGTCAGATACGCAGTATTTT. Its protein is CASSPRVSDTQYF.

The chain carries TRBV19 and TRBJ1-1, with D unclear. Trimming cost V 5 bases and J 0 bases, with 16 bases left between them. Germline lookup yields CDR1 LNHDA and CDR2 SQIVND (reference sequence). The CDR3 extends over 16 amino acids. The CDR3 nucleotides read TGTGCCAGTAGTCATTACCCCGAGAATTTGAACACTGAAGCTTTCTTT. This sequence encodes CASSHYPENLNTEAFF. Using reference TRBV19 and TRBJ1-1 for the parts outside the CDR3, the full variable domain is DGGITQSPKYLFRKEGQNVTLSCEQNLNHDAMYWYRQDPGQGLRLIYYSQIVNDFQKGDIAEGYSVSREKKESFPLTVTSAQKNPTAFYLCASSHYPENLNTEAFFGQGTRLTVV.